These T cell receptor beta chains were read from a single sample in a study of T cell changes during pregnancy in multiple sclerosis. Assay: immunoSEQ multiplex PCR; the TCRdb copy retains only in-frame clones and omits some. The sample has roughly 90,000 clones; over 80% are singletons. The specimen was peripheral blood, collected in the first trimester of pregnancy. The receptors were gathered from a female donor with multiple sclerosis, enrolled in a pregnancy study. Each CDR3 is given with its conserved first and last residue. D genes are given only for firm matches. A row's size may be missing; if present it is once, few, many or a size class.

v_gene: TRBV30; abundance: -; j_gene: TRBJ1-2; d_gene: TRBD1; CDR3aa: CAWNIGGAAGYTF; CDR3nt: TGTGCCTGGAATATAGGGGGCGCGGCTGGCTACACCTTC
v_gene: TRBV25-1; abundance: few; j_gene: TRBJ1-6; d_gene: -; CDR3aa: CASSERGGSPLHF; CDR3nt: TGTGCCAGCAGTGAAAGGGGGGGTTCACCCCTCCACTTT
v_gene: TRBV7-2; abundance: -; j_gene: TRBJ1-1; d_gene: TRBD1; CDR3aa: CASSSPGQGRRAFF; CDR3nt: TGTGCCAGCAGCTCCCCGGGACAGGGTCGTCGCGCTTTCTTT
v_gene: TRBV7-8; abundance: -; j_gene: TRBJ1-2; d_gene: TRBD1; CDR3aa: CASSPDRDRGRDGYTF; CDR3nt: TGTGCCAGCAGCCCCGATCGGGACAGGGGGCGAGATGGCTACACCTTC
v_gene: TRBV5-4; abundance: -; j_gene: TRBJ2-2; d_gene: -; CDR3aa: CASSPGPGRDTGELFF; CDR3nt: TGTGCCAGCAGCCCTGGCCCTGGGCGCGACACCGGGGAGCTGTTTTTT
v_gene: TRBV7-3; abundance: -; j_gene: TRBJ1-1; d_gene: TRBD1; CDR3aa: CASSPDWTGGYTEAFF; CDR3nt: TGTGCCAGCAGCCCTGACTGGACAGGGGGGTACACTGAAGCTTTCTTT
v_gene: TRBV19; abundance: -; j_gene: TRBJ1-1; d_gene: -; CDR3aa: CASSIRGTTTEAFF; CDR3nt: TGTGCCAGTAGTATTCGTGGCACGACTACTGAAGCTTTCTTT
v_gene: TRBV9; abundance: -; j_gene: TRBJ1-1; d_gene: TRBD1; CDR3aa: CASSRTGTGDGTEAFF; CDR3nt: TGTGCCAGCAGCCGTACCGGGACAGGGGACGGCACTGAAGCTTTCTTT
v_gene: TRBV25-1; abundance: -; j_gene: TRBJ2-2; d_gene: -; CDR3aa: CASRRGGRVTGELFF; CDR3nt: TGTGCCAGCAGGAGGGGGGGGCGGGTCACCGGGGAGCTGTTTTTT
v_gene: TRBV29-1; abundance: -; j_gene: TRBJ2-7; d_gene: TRBD2; CDR3aa: CSVETTDGGYEQYF; CDR3nt: TGCAGCGTTGAAACTACCGACGGGGGGTACGAGCAGTACTTC
v_gene: TRBV4-1; abundance: -; j_gene: TRBJ1-1; d_gene: TRBD1; CDR3aa: CASSQLDRVDTEAFF; CDR3nt: TGCGCCAGCAGCCAATTGGACAGGGTTGACACTGAAGCTTTCTTT
v_gene: TRBV15; abundance: once; j_gene: TRBJ1-1; d_gene: TRBD1; CDR3aa: CATSRTGERTEAFF; CDR3nt: TGTGCCACCAGCAGAACAGGGGAAAGGACTGAAGCTTTCTTT
v_gene: TRBV7-3; abundance: -; j_gene: TRBJ2-1; d_gene: TRBD2; CDR3aa: CASSPQATGGADEQFF; CDR3nt: TGTGCCAGCAGCCCACAAGCGACGGGGGGGGCGGATGAGCAGTTCTTC
v_gene: TRBV6-6; abundance: -; j_gene: TRBJ1-2; d_gene: -; CDR3aa: CASSGRRDSGGYTF; CDR3nt: TGTGCCAGCAGTGGCCGACGGGATTCGGGGGGCTACACCTTC
v_gene: TRBV4-2; abundance: -; j_gene: TRBJ2-7; d_gene: -; CDR3aa: CASSRHRDSYEQYF; CDR3nt: TGTGCCAGCAGCCGTCACAGGGATTCCTACGAGCAGTACTTC
v_gene: TRBV5-4; abundance: -; j_gene: TRBJ2-7; d_gene: TRBD2; CDR3aa: CASSRSGGYEQYF; CDR3nt: TGTGCCAGCAGTCGTAGCGGGGGCTACGAGCAGTACTTC
v_gene: TRBV9; abundance: -; j_gene: TRBJ2-3; d_gene: TRBD2; CDR3aa: CASSPRLAGGADTQYF; CDR3nt: TGTGCCAGCAGCCCCCGACTAGCGGGGGGTGCAGATACGCAGTATTTT
v_gene: TRBV7-8; abundance: -; j_gene: TRBJ2-5; d_gene: -; CDR3aa: CASSLNRVGETQYF; CDR3nt: TGTGCCAGCAGCTTAAACAGGGTGGGGGAGACCCAGTACTTC
v_gene: TRBV29-1; abundance: -; j_gene: TRBJ1-2; d_gene: TRBD1; CDR3aa: CLPRPGQTPKYGYTF; CDR3nt: TGCCTCCCCCGACCGGGACAGACGCCAAAATATGGCTACACCTTC
v_gene: TRBV14; abundance: -; j_gene: TRBJ1-2; d_gene: -; CDR3aa: CASSSRGGWGHGYTF; CDR3nt: TGTGCCAGCAGCTCTCGCGGCGGCTGGGGGCATGGCTACACCTTC
v_gene: TRBV6-7; abundance: -; j_gene: TRBJ2-1; d_gene: TRBD2; CDR3aa: CASSYPPSTSGGANEQFF; CDR3nt: TGTGCCAGCAGTTACCCACCCTCTACTAGCGGGGGGGCAAATGAGCAGTTCTTC
v_gene: TRBV7-2; abundance: -; j_gene: TRBJ2-6; d_gene: -; CDR3aa: CASNVYRAGANVLTF; CDR3nt: TGTGCCAGCAACGTTTACAGGGCTGGGGCCAACGTCCTGACTTTC
v_gene: TRBV7-2; abundance: -; j_gene: TRBJ1-5; d_gene: -; CDR3aa: CASSYNPGAGQPQHF; CDR3nt: TGTGCCAGCAGTTACAACCCCGGGGCGGGGCAGCCCCAGCATTTT
v_gene: TRBV29-1; abundance: -; j_gene: TRBJ1-4; d_gene: TRBD1; CDR3aa: CSVGDRNEKLFF; CDR3nt: TGCAGCGTTGGGGACAGAAATGAAAAACTGTTTTTT
v_gene: TRBV9; abundance: -; j_gene: TRBJ2-6; d_gene: -; CDR3aa: CASSVEQDPSSGANVLTF; CDR3nt: TGTGCCAGCAGCGTAGAGCAGGATCCATCCTCTGGGGCCAACGTCCTGACTTTC
v_gene: TRBV10-3; abundance: -; j_gene: TRBJ2-2; d_gene: -; CDR3aa: CAISESEGFGELFF; CDR3nt: TGTGCCATCAGTGAGTCAGAGGGTTTCGGGGAGCTGTTTTTT
v_gene: TRBV29-1; abundance: -; j_gene: TRBJ2-3; d_gene: -; CDR3aa: CSVVGIRDTQYF; CDR3nt: TGCAGCGTTGTCGGGATCAGGGATACGCAGTATTTT
v_gene: TRBV6-6; abundance: -; j_gene: TRBJ1-2; d_gene: -; CDR3aa: CASSITGQPGYGYTF; CDR3nt: TGTGCCAGCAGCATTACGGGACAACCCGGCTATGGCTACACCTTC